This T cell receptor beta chain was profiled in a study of T cells in Graves' hyperthyroidism and ophthalmopathy. Uncontrolled infection, other autoimmune disease, pregnancy or lactation disqualified patients from enrolment. This clonotype came up many times. What was amplified from RNA transcripts were TCR beta CDR3 regions. The HTBI primer set drove a first-round RT-PCR of the TCR CDR3. Each CDR3 protein gets one entry after TCRdb re-called the multiplex PCR reads with MiXCR. The table shows about half a million distinct CDR3 sequences, with around a quarter occurring only once. The CDR3 has 17 residues. The V gene's germline CDR1 is LGHNA and CDR2 YNFKEQ.

The specimen sequenced was blood. The TCR sequence derives from a woman aged 25 to 39 with Graves' ophthalmopathy. This chain joins TRBV4-2 and TRBJ2-7; 7 bases agree with TRBD1. CDR3 nucleotide sequence: TGTGTCGCGGTGGTTGCCCGAGGGACAGTCTTCTCCTACGAGCAGTACTTC. Amino acids: CVAVVARGTVFSYEQYF.